Sequencing of this T cell receptor beta chain was carried out in a study of shared clonotypes between healthy human individuals. This clone was recorded once. The germline CDR1 and CDR2 sequences are MNHNY and SVGAGI (reference sequence). V gave up 8 bases and J gave up 2 bases; unmatched junction bases: 12. This CDR3 has 15 residues. Repertoires were generated with immunoSEQ multiplex PCR, while TCRdb's copy carries only in-frame clones and drops some. The sample has millions of clones, roughly 94% seen once. This TCR derives from a man in his late teens or twenties in good health. This chain links TRBV6-6 with TRBJ2-7; 7 positions agree with TRBD1. The material sequenced was naive CD4+ T cells sorted from blood. The subset denotes: CD45RA+ positively selected. This chain's CDR3 is CASRDSPPKPYEQYF. The CDR3 DNA reads as TGTGCCAGCCGGGACAGCCCTCCGAAACCCTACGAGCAGTACTTC.